The 5 T cell receptor beta chains in this list originate from one sample, sequenced in a study of memory CD4+ T cells and cytomegalovirus serostatus (dated by TCRdb to 2018 to 2020). Single viable CD3+CD4+CD8-CD45RO+ cells were sorted as memory CD4+ T cells on a FACSAria II. The library came from the immunoSEQ multiplex PCR assay. This is the immuneACCESS table as TCRdb keeps it, with only in-frame sequences that have V and J called. A part of the clones is gone; compared with another copy, unresolved V genes explain less than half, and the rest is unexplained. Across this sample there are just under 40,000 clones, with 75% to 80% seen only once. The ten largest clones take up 0.7% to 0.8% of the sample. Sequencing used memory CD4+ T cells from blood. All receptors derive from an adult in good health and CMV-seronegative.

The V call is TRBV9, the J call TRBJ1-1; D is unclear. V lost 1 base, J lost 7 bases, and 11 bases lay in between. The germline CDR1 and CDR2 sequences are SGDLS and YYNGEE. The CDR3 is 13 amino acids. CDR3 region: CASSVNHGDEAFF. In DNA, the CDR3 is TGTGCCAGCAGCGTAAATCACGGGGATGAAGCTTTCTTT.

The sample holds a few counts of this clone. The chain couples TRBV30 to TRBJ1-3; perhaps TRBD1 as D (5 bases). Trimming took 0 bases from V and 3 from J, leaving 18 bases between them. There are 17 residues in the CDR3. Germline V gives CDR1 GTSNPN, CDR2 SVGIG (reference sequence). CDR3 region: CAWSVASGGEGGNTIYF. CDR3 nucleotide sequence: TGTGCCTGGAGTGTTGCTTCAGGAGGGGAAGGTGGAAACACCATATATTTT.

The sample holds a few counts of this clone. The chain carries TRBV19 and TRBJ2-5; 8 nucleotides align to TRBD2. The CDR3 consists of 18 residues. The germline V gene has CDR1 LNHDA and CDR2 SQIVND (reference sequence). The trim removed 3 bases at V and 5 bases at J, leaving 17 bases unmatched. The CDR3 loop reads CASSIGTSGPWGGETQYF. The CDR3 DNA reads TGTGCCAGTAGTATCGGAACTAGCGGTCCCTGGGGCGGCGAGACCCAGTACTTC. Variable domain in full (rest from reference TRBV19 and TRBJ2-5): DGGITQSPKYLFRKEGQNVTLSCEQNLNHDAMYWYRQDPGQGLRLIYYSQIVNDFQKGDIAEGYSVSREKKESFPLTVTSAQKNPTAFYLCASSIGTSGPWGGETQYFGPGTRLLVL.

This clone is a singleton in its sample. V and J are TRBV10-1 and TRBJ2-7; no clear D. The CDR3 spans 14 residues. From germline, CDR1 is WNHNN and CDR2 SYGVQD (reference sequence). V was shortened by 4 bases and J by 2 bases, with 12 bases between the two germline ends. This CDR3 reads CASSAIQRPYEQYF. The CDR3 nucleotides are TGCGCCAGCAGTGCAATCCAACGCCCCTACGAGCAGTACTTC.

The rearrangement links TRBV11-2 to TRBJ1-5, with a possible D match to TRBD1 (6 bases). Trimming removed 5 bases at V and 5 bases at J, with 10 bases between. Per the germline V gene, CDR1 is SGHAT and CDR2 is FQNNGV. CDR3 length: 13 amino acids. CDR3: CASSENRDQPQHF. In DNA, the CDR3 is TGTGCCAGCAGCGAGAACAGGGATCAGCCCCAGCATTTT. The whole variable domain, remainder taken from reference TRBV11-2 and TRBJ1-5, is EAGVAQSPRYKIIEKRQSVAFWCNPISGHATLYWYQQILGQGPKLLIQFQNNGVVDDSQLPKDRFSAERLKGVDSTLKIQPAKLEDSAVYLCASSENRDQPQHFGDGTRLSIL.